These 29 T cell receptor beta chains were all obtained from the same sample, sequenced in a study of early T cells in non-severe SARS-CoV-2 infection. TCRdb reprocessed the 5' RACE reads with MiXCR, giving one entry per CDR3 protein. The sample holds tens of thousands of distinct CDR3 sequences, less than 15% seen once. The source material was whole blood. These TCRs come from an adult who was a healthcare worker with PCR-confirmed SARS-CoV-2 infection or an uninfected control (not recorded which).

A few counts support this clonotype. This chain uses TRBV7-2 with TRBJ1-6; D might be TRBD1 (6 bases). The ends were cut back, 5 bases at V and 9 bases at J, with 17 bases in the middle. This CDR3 is 15 amino acids long. The germline V gene encodes CDR1 SGHTA and CDR2 FQGNSA. CDR3 sequence: CASSPLGGRGSPLHF. The CDR3 DNA is TGTGCCAGCAGCCCCTTGGGGGGGCGCGGTTCACCCCTCCACTTT.

There are many counts of this clonotype. This chain uses TRBV5-1 with TRBJ2-7; a possible D gene is TRBD2 (6 bases). V was clipped by 4 bases and J by 6 bases, with 20 bases between them. This CDR3 comprises 15 residues. The germline CDR1 and CDR2 sequences are SGHRS and YFSETQ. The CDR3 here is CASSPPGGPSSEQYF. The CDR3 DNA is TGCGCCAGCAGCCCCCCCGGGGGACCCTCGTCCGAGCAGTACTTC. Full variable domain (outside the CDR3, taken from reference TRBV5-1 and TRBJ2-7): KAGVTQTPRYLIKTRGQQVTLSCSPISGHRSVSWYQQTPGQGLQFLFEYFSETQRNKGNFPGRFSGRQFSNSRSEMNVSTLELGDSALYLCASSPPGGPSSEQYFGPGTRLTVT.

In this sample, this clonotype turned up a few times. This sequence joins TRBV19 and TRBJ2-3; TRBD2 matches 7 bases. J was trimmed by 3 bases and V by 0 bases; bases with no gene match: 3. CDR3 size: 15 residues. Per germline, CDR1 LNHDA and CDR2 SQIVND (reference sequence). The CDR3 loop is CASSIEGGDTDTQYF. CDR3 coding DNA: TGTGCCAGTAGTATAGAGGGGGGGGATACAGATACGCAGTATTTT.

This clonotype showed up many times. J is TRBJ2-7 and V is TRBV7-6; TRBD1 agrees at 12 bases. V lost 5 bases and J lost 5; bases outside the gene matches: 4. From germline, CDR1 is SGHVS and CDR2 FNYEAQ. The CDR3 has 14 amino acids. CDR3 residues: CASSPGTGGNEQYF. The CDR3 bases are TGTGCCAGCAGCCCGGGGACAGGGGGCAACGAGCAGTACTTC.

CDR3 sequence (DNA): TGTGCCAGCAGCTTTAACCGGGGAGACAGCTACACCTTC. It is translated as CASSFNRGDSYTF. The rearrangement links TRBV7-9 to TRBJ1-2; D is unresolved. The ends were cut back, 3 bases at V and 9 bases at J, with 14 bases in the middle. CDR1 and CDR2 (germline): SEHNR, FQNEAQ (reference sequence). The CDR3 spans 13 residues.

This clonotype was recorded a few times. The chain has TRBV7-3 and TRBJ2-3, with 7 bases identical to TRBD2. With 2 bases clipped from V and 7 bases from J, the junction kept 6 bases outside the gene matches. The CDR3 is 14 amino acids. The germline V gene encodes CDR1 SGHTA and CDR2 FQGTGA. CDR3 bases: TGTGCCAGCAGCTTAGGGGGGGATGCTTATACGCAGTATTTT. Translating gives CASSLGGDAYTQYF.

This clonotype has a count of ten or more. The chain recombines TRBV20-1 with TRBJ1-5; D remains unclear. The CDR3 sequence is 14 residues long. Germline assignment: CDR1 DFQATT and CDR2 SNEGSKA (reference sequence). Trimming removed 4 bases from V and 1 base from J, with 11 bases in between. For the CDR3, the DNA is TGCAGTGCTATCCCCCGGTCAAGCAATCAGCCCCAGCATTTT. Translation gives CSAIPRSSNQPQHF.

This clonotype was counted at least ten times. The chain combines TRBV6-1 with TRBJ1-2; a weak D match, TRBD1 (5 bases). The CDR3 contains 11 residues. Germline loops: CDR1 MNHNS, CDR2 SASEGT. The CDR3 sequence is CATVTNYGYTF. CDR3 bases: TGTGCGACAGTTACCAACTATGGCTACACCTTC.

The J gene is TRBJ2-4, the V gene TRBV6-6; D is ambiguous. The CDR3 is 15 residues long. V gave up 2 bases and J gave up 1 base, with 9 bases separating them. The germline CDR1 and CDR2 sequences are MNHNY and SVGAGI (reference sequence). CDR3 nucleotides: TGTGCCAGCAGTTACGACCACATCGCCAAAAACATTCAGTACTTC. This gives the protein CASSYDHIAKNIQYF.

This clonotype was recorded at least ten times. The chain links TRBV7-9 to TRBJ2-7; 9 bases are a match to TRBD1. The germline gives CDR1 SEHNR, CDR2 FQNEAQ (reference sequence). The CDR3 runs to 14 residues. Trimming took 5 bases from V and 6 from J; bases not matched to a gene: 8. The CDR3 protein is CASSPTQGAGEQYF. Here the CDR3 DNA reads TGTGCCAGCAGCCCGACACAGGGGGCTGGCGAGCAGTACTTC.

There are a few counts of this clonotype. This chain joins TRBV5-1 and TRBJ2-3, with D perhaps matching TRBD2 (5 bases). V lost 4 bases and J 4 bases, leaving 13 bases between the germline ends. This CDR3 is built from 14 residues. CDR1 and CDR2 (germline): SGHRS, YFSETQ. CDR3 sequence: CASSLLRRADTQYF. Here the CDR3 DNA reads TGCGCCAGCAGCCTGCTCAGGCGGGCAGATACGCAGTATTTT.

Many counts were recorded for this clonotype. This sequence joins TRBV15 and TRBJ2-1; TRBD2 agrees at 12 bases. Trimming at V came to 2 bases and at J to 9 bases, leaving 5 bases not matched to a gene. The germline V gene has CDR1 LNHNV and CDR2 YYDKDF (reference sequence). This CDR3 is built from 15 residues. The CDR3 protein is CATSRPSGGAGEQFF. The CDR3 nucleotides are TGTGCCACCAGCAGACCTAGCGGGGGGGCCGGTGAGCAGTTCTTC.

This clonotype was seen repeatedly, ten times or more. The V and J genes are TRBV12-3 or TRBV12-4 and TRBJ2-3; 14 bases agree with TRBD2. The CDR3 totals 16 residues. V lost 4 bases and J lost 4; bases outside the gene matches: 4. The CDR3 nucleotides read TGTGCCAGCAGTTCGACTAGCGGGGGGGCGTCAGATACGCAGTATTTT. Translating it yields CASSSTSGGASDTQYF.

This clonotype was counted ten times or more. The V and J genes are TRBV21-1 and TRBJ2-3. TRBV21-1 is recorded as a pseudogene. This CDR3 comprises 14 residues. In DNA, the CDR3 is TGTGCCAGCCTCCGAGACACCAGCACAGATACGCAGTATTTT. It specifies CASLRDTSTDTQYF.

This clonotype was seen a handful of times. The rearrangement uses TRBV6-1 and TRBJ1-5; D may be TRBD1 (5 bases). V was cut by 10 bases and J by 5 bases, with 15 bases left in between. Germline V lookup: CDR1 MNHNS, CDR2 SASEGT. The CDR3 runs 13 residues. The CDR3 is CATADSTHQPQHF. In DNA form, the CDR3 reads TGTGCCACCGCAGACAGTACACATCAGCCCCAGCATTTT.

There are many counts of this clonotype. This CDR3 reads CASSQPTQAAIPDTQYF. As DNA, the CDR3 is TGCGCCAGCAGCCAACCTACACAGGCCGCCATCCCAGATACGCAGTATTTT. The rearrangement joins TRBV4-1 to TRBJ2-3, with a weak D call TRBD1 (5 bases). The length of the CDR3 is 17 residues. Trimming removed 2 bases from V and 4 bases from J, with 19 bases in between. Looked up from germline, CDR1 is MGHRA and CDR2 is YSYEKL.

This clonotype was picked up many times. The chain uses TRBV20-1 and TRBJ1-6, with TRBD1 matching 12 bases. The CDR3 contains 16 residues. V shed 3 bases and J 7 bases; nucleotides not matched to a gene: 7. Germline V CDR1 and CDR2: DFQATT, SNEGSKA (reference sequence). CDR3 nucleotide sequence: TGCAGTGCTAGGGTGGGACAGGGGGCTTGGAATTCACCCCTCCACTTT. This codes for CSARVGQGAWNSPLHF.

The sample holds many counts of this clonotype. The chain links TRBV7-6 to TRBJ2-5; D is unclear. Germline CDR1 SGHVS, CDR2 FNYEAQ. V lost 4 bases to trimming and J lost 0 bases, with 6 bases between them. This CDR3 spans 13 amino acids. CDR3 DNA: TGTGCCAGCAGCTCGAACTACCAAGAGACCCAGTACTTC. Translating it yields CASSSNYQETQYF.

This clonotype was seen more than once but under ten times. The V gene is TRBV6-1, the J gene TRBJ2-2; 11 bases are a match to TRBD2. The ends lost 4 bases at V and 0 bases at J; junction bases unmatched: 4. The CDR3 totals 17 residues. Germline V CDR1 and CDR2: MNHNS, SASEGT. Here the CDR3 DNA reads TGTGCCAGCAGTGCGTCTAGCGGGGGGACGAACACCGGGGAGCTGTTTTTT. Translation: CASSASSGGTNTGELFF.

The gene calls are TRBV4-3 and TRBJ1-2; no clear D. This CDR3 is 14 amino acids long. Per germline, CDR1 LGHNA and CDR2 YSLEER. Trimming removed 0 bases at V and 2 bases at J, with 7 bases between. DNA of the CDR3: TGCGCCAGCAGCCAAGAAGGAGGGAACTATGGCTACACCTTC. Residues: CASSQEGGNYGYTF.

This clonotype came up a few times. The chain carries TRBV9 and TRBJ1-2, with 9 nucleotides matching TRBD1. Per germline, CDR1 SGDLS and CDR2 YYNGEE. The CDR3 spans 16 residues. V trimming: 4 bases; J trimming: 1 base; junction bases outside the gene matches: 8. In nucleotides, the CDR3 is TGTGCCAGCAGCCCTTGGACAGGGGCGAATAACTATGGCTACACCTTC. It yields the protein CASSPWTGANNYGYTF.

J is TRBJ2-2 and V is TRBV2, with D possibly called TRBD1 or TRBD2 (5 bases each). CDR1 and CDR2 (germline): SNHLY, FYNNEI. V lost 6 bases and J lost 2, with 13 bases in between. The CDR3 loop spans 15 amino acids. CDR3 amino acids: CASRVWGINTGELFF. The CDR3 bases are TGTGCCAGCAGAGTTTGGGGGATCAACACCGGGGAGCTGTTTTTT.

This chain links TRBV19 with TRBJ2-1; TRBD2 agrees at 11 bases. This CDR3 is 15 amino acids long. The J segment lost 2 bases and the V segment lost 5 bases, leaving 2 bases of the junction unmatched. Germline V gene data show CDR1 as LNHDA and CDR2 as SQIVND (reference sequence). The CDR3 sequence: CASSLSGGAYNEQFF. The CDR3 region has the DNA TGTGCCAGTAGTCTTAGCGGGGGGGCCTACAATGAGCAGTTCTTC.

This clonotype showed up many times. This chain joins TRBV11-2 and TRBJ2-7, with D hard to call. Trimming cost V 1 base and J 1 base, with 8 bases left between them. The CDR3 extends over 14 amino acids. The V gene's germline CDR1 is SGHAT and CDR2 FQNNGV. CDR3 sequence reads: CASSLGKSSYEQYF. Here the CDR3 DNA reads TGTGCCAGCAGCTTAGGAAAATCATCCTACGAGCAGTACTTC.

This clonotype was seen only a few times. V usage is TRBV2 and J usage is TRBJ1-1; no firm D call. The CDR3 totals 15 residues. Looked up from germline, CDR1 is SNHLY and CDR2 is FYNNEI. The ends were cut back, 0 bases at V and 0 bases at J, with 8 bases in the middle. The CDR3 loop reads CASSEAEIMNTEAFF. In DNA, the CDR3 is TGTGCCAGCAGTGAAGCGGAAATTATGAACACTGAAGCTTTCTTT.

This clonotype was observed a handful of times. V gene TRBV11-2 combines with J gene TRBJ1-1; D perhaps matches TRBD1 (5 bases). The V and J ends lost 0 bases and 11 bases respectively, with 7 bases between them. Germline CDR1 reads SGHAT; CDR2 reads FQNNGV. The CDR3 extends over 11 amino acids. CDR3 protein: CASSLEWGAFF. The CDR3 DNA sequence: TGTGCCAGCAGCTTAGAGTGGGGGGCTTTCTTT. The whole variable domain, remainder taken from reference TRBV11-2 and TRBJ1-1, is EAGVAQSPRYKIIEKRQSVAFWCNPISGHATLYWYQQILGQGPKLLIQFQNNGVVDDSQLPKDRFSAERLKGVDSTLKIQPAKLEDSAVYLCASSLEWGAFFGQGTRLTVV.

This clonotype was detected ten times or more. The chain combines TRBV25-1 with TRBJ2-1; no clear D gene. V dropped 6 bases and J dropped 0 bases, with 12 bases sitting between them. Germline CDR1 is MGHDK and CDR2 is SYGVNS. This CDR3 region has 15 residues. The CDR3 DNA reads TGTGCCAGCAGCCCTAGGGCCAGCTCCTACAATGAGCAGTTCTTC. Its protein is CASSPRASSYNEQFF.

This clonotype was seen a handful of times. The V gene is TRBV29-1, the J gene TRBJ2-2; D remains ambiguous. The CDR3 covers 12 residues. The V end was cut by 7 bases, the J end by 1 base, with 7 bases between. CDR1 is SQVTM and CDR2 is ANQGSEA in the germline V gene. The CDR3 is CSASGNTGELFF. DNA for the CDR3: TGCAGCGCCTCAGGGAACACCGGGGAGCTGTTTTTT.

This clonotype was picked up a small number of times. The CDR3 spells CASSVSRGNTEAFF. The CDR3 region has the DNA TGTGCCAGCAGTGTGAGCCGAGGAAACACTGAAGCTTTCTTT. The rearrangement uses TRBV2 and TRBJ1-1; D ambiguous. The CDR3 totals 14 residues. The germline CDR1 and CDR2 sequences are SNHLY and FYNNEI. Trimming stripped 4 bases from V and 2 bases from J, with 11 bases between. The full variable domain, its missing parts supplied by reference TRBV2 and TRBJ1-1, is EPEVTQTPSHQVTQMGQEVILRCVPISNHLYFYWYRQILGQKVEFLVSFYNNEISEKSEIFDDQFSVERPDGSNFTLKIRSTKLEDSAMYFCASSVSRGNTEAFFGQGTRLTVV.